The entry below gives a single T cell receptor (beta chain) sequence along with its context. The antigen is undetermined. This specimen belongs to a study of CD8 T cells in ankylosing spondylitis. Study-wide results and limits: Significant enrichment of disease-linked clones was reported in matched ankylosing spondylitis synovial fluid.

Germline assignment: CDR1 DFQATT and CDR2 SNEGSKA (reference sequence). CDR3 length equals 16 residues. The junction had 9 bases not matched to a gene; V was cut back by 2 bases and J by 7 bases. Quantitative barcoded 5'-RACE was used to prepare TCR beta libraries. Using its own MiXCR run on the 5' RACE reads, TCRdb lists one record per CDR3 protein. The sample shows roughly 260,000 distinct CDR3 sequences, 15% to 25% of them seen only once. Input material: blood, either unsorted or a sorted T cell fraction (not recorded which). The TCR comes from a male donor with ankylosing spondylitis or in good health (not recorded which). The chain has TRBV20-1 and TRBJ2-2; 11 positions match TRBD2. This chain's CDR3 is CSARRTSGGRIGELFF. CDR3 in DNA: TGCAGTGCTAGACGTACTAGCGGGGGACGGATCGGGGAGCTGTTTTTT.